This T cell receptor (beta chain) originates from a study of control samples from healthy donors and cancer patients. Profiling relied on immunoSEQ multiplex PCR, and the TCRdb table lists in-frame clones only, not all of them. The sample consists of around 79,000 clones, over 85% of them appearing once. This CDR3 has 12 amino acids. Trimming removed 6 bases at V and 0 bases at J, with 6 bases between. This chain connects TRBV12-3 or TRBV12-4 to TRBJ2-7; the D is unclear. The TCR originated in a middle-aged woman with lung cancer. Sequencing was carried out using PBMCs. CDR3 nucleotides: TGTGCCAGCAGCCACAACTCCTACGAGCAGTACTTC. Its translation is CASSHNSYEQYF.